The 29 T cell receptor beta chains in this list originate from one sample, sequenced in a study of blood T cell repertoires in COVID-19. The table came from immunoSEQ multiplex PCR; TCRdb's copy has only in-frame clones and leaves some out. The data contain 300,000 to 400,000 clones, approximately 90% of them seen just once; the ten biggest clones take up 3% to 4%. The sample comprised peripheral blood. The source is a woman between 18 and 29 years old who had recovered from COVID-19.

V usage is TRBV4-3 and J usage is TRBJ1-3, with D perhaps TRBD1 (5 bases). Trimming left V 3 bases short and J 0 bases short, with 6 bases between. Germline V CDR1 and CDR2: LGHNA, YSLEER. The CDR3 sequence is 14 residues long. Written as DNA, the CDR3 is TGCGCCAGCAGCCAGACAGCCTCTGGAAACACCATATATTTT. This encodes CASSQTASGNTIYF.

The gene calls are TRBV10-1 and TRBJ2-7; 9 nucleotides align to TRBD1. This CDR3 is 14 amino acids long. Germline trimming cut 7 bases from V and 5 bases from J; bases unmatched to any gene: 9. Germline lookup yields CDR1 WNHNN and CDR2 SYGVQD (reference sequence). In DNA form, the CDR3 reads TGCGCCAGCACCCGGGACAGGGTACATAACGAGCAGTACGTC. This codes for CASTRDRVHNEQYV.

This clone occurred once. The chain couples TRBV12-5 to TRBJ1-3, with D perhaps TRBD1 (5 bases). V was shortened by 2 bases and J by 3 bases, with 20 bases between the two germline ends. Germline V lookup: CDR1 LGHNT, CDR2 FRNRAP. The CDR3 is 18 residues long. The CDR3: CASGLKVGGKFGGNTIYF. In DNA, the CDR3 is TGTGCTAGTGGTTTGAAGGTCGGGGGGAAGTTTGGTGGAAACACCATATATTTT. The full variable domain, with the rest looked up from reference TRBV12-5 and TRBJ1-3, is DARVTQTPRHKVTEMGQEVTMRCQPILGHNTVFWYRQTMMQGLELLAYFRNRAPLDDSGMPKDRFSAEMPDATLATLKIQPSEPRDSAVYFCASGLKVGGKFGGNTIYFGEGSWLTVV.

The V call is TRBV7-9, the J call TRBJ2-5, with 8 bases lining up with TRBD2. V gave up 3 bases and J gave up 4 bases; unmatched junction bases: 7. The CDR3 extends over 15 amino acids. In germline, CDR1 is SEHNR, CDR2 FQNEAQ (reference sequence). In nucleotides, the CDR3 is TGTGCCAGCAGCTTCTACGGACGGGGGGGAGAGACCCAGTACTTC. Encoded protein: CASSFYGRGGETQYF.

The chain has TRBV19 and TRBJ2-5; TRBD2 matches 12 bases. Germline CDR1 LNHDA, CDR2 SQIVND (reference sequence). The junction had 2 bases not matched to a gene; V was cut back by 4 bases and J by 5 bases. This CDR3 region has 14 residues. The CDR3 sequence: CASSTLAGGETQYF. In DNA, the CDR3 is TGTGCCAGTAGTACCCTAGCGGGAGGGGAGACCCAGTACTTC. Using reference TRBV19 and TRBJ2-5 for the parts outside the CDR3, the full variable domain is DGGITQSPKYLFRKEGQNVTLSCEQNLNHDAMYWYRQDPGQGLRLIYYSQIVNDFQKGDIAEGYSVSREKKESFPLTVTSAQKNPTAFYLCASSTLAGGETQYFGPGTRLLVL.

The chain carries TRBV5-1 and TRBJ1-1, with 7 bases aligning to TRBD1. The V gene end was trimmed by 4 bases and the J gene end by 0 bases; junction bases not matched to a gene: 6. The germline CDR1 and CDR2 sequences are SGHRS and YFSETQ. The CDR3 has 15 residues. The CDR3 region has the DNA TGCGCCAGCAGCCGGGACAGACCAATGAACACTGAAGCTTTCTTT. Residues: CASSRDRPMNTEAFF.

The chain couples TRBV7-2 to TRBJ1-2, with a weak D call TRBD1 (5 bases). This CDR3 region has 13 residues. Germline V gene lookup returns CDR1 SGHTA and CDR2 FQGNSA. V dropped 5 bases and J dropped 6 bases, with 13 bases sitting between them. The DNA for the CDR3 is TGTGCCAGCAGCCAATCAGGGTTTAATGGCTACACCTTC. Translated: CASSQSGFNGYTF.

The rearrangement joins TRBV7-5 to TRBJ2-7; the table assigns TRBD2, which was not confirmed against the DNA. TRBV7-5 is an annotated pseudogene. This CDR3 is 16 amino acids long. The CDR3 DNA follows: TGTGCCAGAAGCTTAGTTTTTGAGCGGGTAGCCTACGAGCAGTACGTC. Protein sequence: CARSLVFERVAYEQYV.

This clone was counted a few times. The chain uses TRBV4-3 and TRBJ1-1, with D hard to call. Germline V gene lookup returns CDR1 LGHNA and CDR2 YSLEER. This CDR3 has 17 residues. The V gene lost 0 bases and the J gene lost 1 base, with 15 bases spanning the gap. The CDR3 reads CASSQDRGRMGNTEAFF. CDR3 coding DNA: TGCGCCAGCAGCCAAGATCGAGGCAGAATGGGGAACACTGAAGCTTTCTTT.

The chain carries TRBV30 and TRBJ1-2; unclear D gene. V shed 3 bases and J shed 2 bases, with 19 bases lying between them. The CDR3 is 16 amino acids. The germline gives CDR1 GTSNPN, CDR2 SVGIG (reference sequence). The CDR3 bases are TGTGCCTGGAGCATACGCCGCAGAACAGAGAACTATGGCTACACCTTC. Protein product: CAWSIRRRTENYGYTF.

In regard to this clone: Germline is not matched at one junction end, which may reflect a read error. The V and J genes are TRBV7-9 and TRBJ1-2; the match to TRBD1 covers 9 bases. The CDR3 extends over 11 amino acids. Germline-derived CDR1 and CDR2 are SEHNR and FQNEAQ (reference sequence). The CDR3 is CASSLEPGQGF. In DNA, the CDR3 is TGTGCCAGCAGCTTAGAACCGGGACAGGGCTTC.

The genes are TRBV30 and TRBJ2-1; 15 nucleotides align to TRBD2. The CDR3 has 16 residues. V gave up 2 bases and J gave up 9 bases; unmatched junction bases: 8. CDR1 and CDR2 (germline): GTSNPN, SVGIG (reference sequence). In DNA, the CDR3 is TGTGCCTGGAGTACTGGACTAGCGGGAGGGCAAAGTGAGCAGTTCTTC. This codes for CAWSTGLAGGQSEQFF.

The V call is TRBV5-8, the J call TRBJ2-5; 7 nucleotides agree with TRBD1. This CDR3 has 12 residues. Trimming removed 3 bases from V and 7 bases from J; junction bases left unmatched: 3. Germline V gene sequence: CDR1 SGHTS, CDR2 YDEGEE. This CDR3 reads CASSSQGRTQYF. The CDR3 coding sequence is TGTGCCAGCAGCTCACAGGGGCGGACCCAGTACTTC.

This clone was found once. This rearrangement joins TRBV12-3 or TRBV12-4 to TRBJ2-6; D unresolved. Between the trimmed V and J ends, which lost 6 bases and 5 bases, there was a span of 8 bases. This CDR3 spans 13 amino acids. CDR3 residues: CASSAIRANVLTF. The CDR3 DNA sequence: TGTGCCAGCAGCGCGATCAGGGCCAACGTCCTGACTTTC.

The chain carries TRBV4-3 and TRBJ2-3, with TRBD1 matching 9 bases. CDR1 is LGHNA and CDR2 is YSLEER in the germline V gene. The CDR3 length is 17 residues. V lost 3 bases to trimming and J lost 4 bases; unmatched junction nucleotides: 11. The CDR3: CASSQIRDREGPDTQYF. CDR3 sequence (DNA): TGCGCCAGCAGCCAGATCCGGGACAGGGAGGGTCCAGATACGCAGTATTTT.

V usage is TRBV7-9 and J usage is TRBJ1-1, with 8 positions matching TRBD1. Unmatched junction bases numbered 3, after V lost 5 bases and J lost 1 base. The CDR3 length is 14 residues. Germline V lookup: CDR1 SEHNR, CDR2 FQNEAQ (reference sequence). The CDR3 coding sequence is TGTGCCAGCAGCGGACAGGGTACGAACACTGAAGCTTTCTTT. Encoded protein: CASSGQGTNTEAFF.

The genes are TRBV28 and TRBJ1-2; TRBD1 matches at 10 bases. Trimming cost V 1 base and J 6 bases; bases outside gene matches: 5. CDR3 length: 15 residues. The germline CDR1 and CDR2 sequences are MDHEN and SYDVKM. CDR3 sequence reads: CASSLSGQGSNGYTF. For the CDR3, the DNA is TGTGCCAGCAGTTTATCGGGACAGGGGAGCAATGGCTACACCTTC.

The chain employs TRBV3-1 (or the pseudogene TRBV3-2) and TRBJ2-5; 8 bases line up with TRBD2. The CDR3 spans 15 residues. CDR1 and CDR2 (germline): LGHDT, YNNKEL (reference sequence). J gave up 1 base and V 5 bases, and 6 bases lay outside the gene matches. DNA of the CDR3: TGTGCCAGCAGCACGGGAGGGAGACTCCAAGAGACCCAGTACTTC. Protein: CASSTGGRLQETQYF.

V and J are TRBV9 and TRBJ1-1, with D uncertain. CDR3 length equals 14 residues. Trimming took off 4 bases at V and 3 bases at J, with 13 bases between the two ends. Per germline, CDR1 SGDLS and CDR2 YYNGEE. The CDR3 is CASSSSIRDTEAFF. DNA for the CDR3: TGTGCCAGCAGCTCCTCAATCCGGGACACTGAAGCTTTCTTT.

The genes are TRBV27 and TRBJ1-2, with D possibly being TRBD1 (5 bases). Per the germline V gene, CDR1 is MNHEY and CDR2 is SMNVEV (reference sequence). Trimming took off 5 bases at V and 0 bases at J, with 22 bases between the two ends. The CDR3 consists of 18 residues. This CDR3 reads CASSPTRGTGGANYGYTF. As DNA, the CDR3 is TGTGCCAGCAGTCCGACTCGGGGAACGGGGGGTGCTAACTATGGCTACACCTTC.

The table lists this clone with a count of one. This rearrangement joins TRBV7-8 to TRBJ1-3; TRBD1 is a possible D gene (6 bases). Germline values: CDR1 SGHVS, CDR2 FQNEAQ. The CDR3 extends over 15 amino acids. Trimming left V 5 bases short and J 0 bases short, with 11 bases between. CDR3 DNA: TGTGCCAGCAGCCGAAACAGGGTCTCTGGAAACACCATATATTTT. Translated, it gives CASSRNRVSGNTIYF.

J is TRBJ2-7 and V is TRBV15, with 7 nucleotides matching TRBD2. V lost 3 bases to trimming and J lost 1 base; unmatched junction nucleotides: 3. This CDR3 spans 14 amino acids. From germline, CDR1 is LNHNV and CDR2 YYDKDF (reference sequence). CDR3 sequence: CATSRGGSSYEQYV. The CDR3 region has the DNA TGTGCCACCAGCAGGGGCGGGAGTTCCTACGAGCAGTACGTC.

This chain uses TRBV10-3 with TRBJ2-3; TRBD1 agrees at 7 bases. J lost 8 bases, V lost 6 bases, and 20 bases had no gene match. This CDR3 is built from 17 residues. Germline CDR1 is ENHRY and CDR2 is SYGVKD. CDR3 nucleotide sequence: TGTGCCATCAGCTATCATGATAACCGGAACGGACAGGTTACGCAGTATTTT. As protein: CAISYHDNRNGQVTQYF.

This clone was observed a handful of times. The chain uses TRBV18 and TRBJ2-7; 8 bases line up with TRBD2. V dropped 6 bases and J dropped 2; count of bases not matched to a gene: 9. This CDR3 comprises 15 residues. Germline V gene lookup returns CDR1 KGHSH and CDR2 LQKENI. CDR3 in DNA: TGTGCCAGCTCCCTACAGCGGGAGAGAACCTACGAGCAGTACGTC. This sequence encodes CASSLQRERTYEQYV.

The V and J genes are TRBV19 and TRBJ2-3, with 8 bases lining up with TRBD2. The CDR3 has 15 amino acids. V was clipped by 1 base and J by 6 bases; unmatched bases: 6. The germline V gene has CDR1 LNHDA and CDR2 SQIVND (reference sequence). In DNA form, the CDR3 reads TGTGCCAGTAGTATAGCCCCGACTAGCGCTGATACGCAGTATTTT. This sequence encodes CASSIAPTSADTQYF.

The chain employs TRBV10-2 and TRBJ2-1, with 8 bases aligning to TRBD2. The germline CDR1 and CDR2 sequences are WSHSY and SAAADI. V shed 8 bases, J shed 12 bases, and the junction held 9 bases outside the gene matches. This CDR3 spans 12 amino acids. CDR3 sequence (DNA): TGCGCCAGCGGGACTAGACGGAATTCGCAGTTCTTC. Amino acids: CASGTRRNSQFF.

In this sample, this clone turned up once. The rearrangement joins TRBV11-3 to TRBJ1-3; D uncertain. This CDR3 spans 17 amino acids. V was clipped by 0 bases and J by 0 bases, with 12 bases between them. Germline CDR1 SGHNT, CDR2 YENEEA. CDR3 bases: TGTGCCAGCAGCTTAGATCTAGCCAGGAGCTCTGGAAACACCATATATTTT. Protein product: CASSLDLARSSGNTIYF.

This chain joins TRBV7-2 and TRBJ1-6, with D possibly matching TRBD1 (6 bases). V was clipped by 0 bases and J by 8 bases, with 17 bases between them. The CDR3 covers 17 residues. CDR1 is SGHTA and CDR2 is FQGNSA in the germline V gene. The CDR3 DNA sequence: TGTGCCAGCAGCTTAGCCTACTCGAGGGACATCCATTCACCCCTCCACTTT. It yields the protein CASSLAYSRDIHSPLHF.

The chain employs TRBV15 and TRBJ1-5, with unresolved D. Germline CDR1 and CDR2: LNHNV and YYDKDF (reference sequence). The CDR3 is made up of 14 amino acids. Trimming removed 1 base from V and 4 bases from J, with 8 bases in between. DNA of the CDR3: TGTGCCACCAGCAGAGGGAGCATAAATCAGCCCCAGCATTTT. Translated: CATSRGSINQPQHF.